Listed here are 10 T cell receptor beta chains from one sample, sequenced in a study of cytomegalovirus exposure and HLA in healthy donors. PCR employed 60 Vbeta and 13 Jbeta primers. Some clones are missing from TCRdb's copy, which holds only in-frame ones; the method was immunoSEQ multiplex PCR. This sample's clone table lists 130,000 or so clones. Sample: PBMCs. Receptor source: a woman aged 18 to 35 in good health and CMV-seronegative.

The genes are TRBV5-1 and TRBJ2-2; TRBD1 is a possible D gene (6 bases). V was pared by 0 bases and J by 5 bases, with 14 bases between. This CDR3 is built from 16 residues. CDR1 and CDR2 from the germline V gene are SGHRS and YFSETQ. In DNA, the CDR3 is TGCGCCAGCAGCTTGGAGGGGGTTAGAAAAACCGGGGAGCTGTTTTTT. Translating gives CASSLEGVRKTGELFF.

The CDR3 sequence: CASSQDFAGETQYF. CDR3 sequence (DNA): TGTGCCAGCAGCCAAGATTTCGCAGGAGAGACCCAGTACTTC. This rearrangement joins TRBV4-2 to TRBJ2-5; no reliable D call. V shed 0 bases and J shed 4 bases, with 9 bases lying between them. Germline V gives CDR1 LGHNA, CDR2 YNFKEQ. The CDR3 covers 14 residues.

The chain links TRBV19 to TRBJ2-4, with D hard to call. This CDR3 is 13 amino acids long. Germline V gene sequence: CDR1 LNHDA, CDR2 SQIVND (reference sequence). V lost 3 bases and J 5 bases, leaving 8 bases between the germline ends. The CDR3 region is CASSISQENIQYF. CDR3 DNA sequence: TGTGCCAGTAGTATTAGTCAGGAAAACATTCAGTACTTC.

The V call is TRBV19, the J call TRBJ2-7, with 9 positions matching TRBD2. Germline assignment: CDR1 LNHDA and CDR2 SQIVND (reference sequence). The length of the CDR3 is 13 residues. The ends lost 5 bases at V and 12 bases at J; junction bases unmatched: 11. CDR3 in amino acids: CASSENIAGVRYF. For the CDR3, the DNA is TGTGCCAGTAGTGAGAATATAGCGGGAGTTCGGTACTTC.

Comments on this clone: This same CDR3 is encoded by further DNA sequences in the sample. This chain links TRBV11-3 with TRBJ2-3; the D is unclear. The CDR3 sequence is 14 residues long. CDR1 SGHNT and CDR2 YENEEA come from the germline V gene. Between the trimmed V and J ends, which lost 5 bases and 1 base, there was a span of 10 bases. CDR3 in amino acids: CASSPTRGTDTQYF. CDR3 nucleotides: TGTGCCAGCAGCCCTACACGGGGCACAGATACGCAGTATTTT.

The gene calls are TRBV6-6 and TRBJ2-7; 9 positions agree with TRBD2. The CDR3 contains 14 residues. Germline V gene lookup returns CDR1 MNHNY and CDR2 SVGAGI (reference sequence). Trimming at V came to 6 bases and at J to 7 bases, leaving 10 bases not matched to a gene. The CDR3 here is CASRRGLAMDEQYV. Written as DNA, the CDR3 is TGTGCCAGCAGAAGGGGACTAGCAATGGATGAGCAGTACGTC.

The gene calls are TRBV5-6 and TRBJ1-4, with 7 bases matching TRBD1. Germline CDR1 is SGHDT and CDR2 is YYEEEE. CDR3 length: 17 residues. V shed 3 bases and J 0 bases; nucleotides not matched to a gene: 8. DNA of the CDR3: TGTGCCAGCAGCTATTCGGGACAGCAAGCAACTAATGAAAAACTGTTTTTT. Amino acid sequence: CASSYSGQQATNEKLFF.

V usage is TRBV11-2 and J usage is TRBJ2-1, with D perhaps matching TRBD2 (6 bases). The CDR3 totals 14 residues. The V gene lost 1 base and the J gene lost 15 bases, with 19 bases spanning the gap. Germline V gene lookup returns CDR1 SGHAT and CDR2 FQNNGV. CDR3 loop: CASSLAVTSPPRFF. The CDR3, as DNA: TGTGCCAGCAGCTTAGCGGTCACTAGCCCCCCCCGGTTCTTC.

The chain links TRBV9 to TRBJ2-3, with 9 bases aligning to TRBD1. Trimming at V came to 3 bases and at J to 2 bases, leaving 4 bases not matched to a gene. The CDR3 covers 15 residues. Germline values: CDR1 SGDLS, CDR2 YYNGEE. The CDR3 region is CASSGDRGATDTQYF. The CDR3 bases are TGTGCCAGCAGCGGAGACAGGGGGGCCACAGATACGCAGTATTTT.

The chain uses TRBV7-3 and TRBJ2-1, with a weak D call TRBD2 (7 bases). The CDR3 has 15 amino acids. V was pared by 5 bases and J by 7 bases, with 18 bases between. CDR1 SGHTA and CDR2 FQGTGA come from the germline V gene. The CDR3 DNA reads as TGTGCCAGCAGCCCCCAACCGGGAGGACAGAATGAGCAGTTCTTC. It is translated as CASSPQPGGQNEQFF.